The entry below gives a single TCR beta chain sequence along with its context. The record originates from a study of shared clonotypes between healthy human individuals. The trim removed 6 bases at V and 3 bases at J, leaving 6 bases unmatched. Germline V CDR1 and CDR2: SNHLY, FYNNEI. This CDR3 is built from 15 residues. Replicate PCRs run on sorted subsets employed 200 ng DNA, tens of thousands of T cell genomes. Clones were read by immunoSEQ multiplex PCR, and TCRdb kept only the in-frame ones, dropping some. The top ten hold under 0.15% of the sample, which has some 2,000,000 clones, 85% to 95% seen once. There were no recent acute infections or vaccinations among the donors, who were healthy HIV-negative adults. From CD4+ cells came CD45RA+ naive and CD45RA-negative memory subsets.

Material: naive CD4+ T cells sorted from blood. Subset noted: CD45RA+ positively selected. This chain connects TRBV2 to TRBJ2-1, with TRBD2 identical over 9 bases. The clonotype comes from a man between 18 and 35 years old in good health. CDR3 sequence (DNA): TGTGCCAGCAGGCCTAGCGGGGCTAACTACAATGAGCAGTTCTTC. It codes for CASRPSGANYNEQFF.